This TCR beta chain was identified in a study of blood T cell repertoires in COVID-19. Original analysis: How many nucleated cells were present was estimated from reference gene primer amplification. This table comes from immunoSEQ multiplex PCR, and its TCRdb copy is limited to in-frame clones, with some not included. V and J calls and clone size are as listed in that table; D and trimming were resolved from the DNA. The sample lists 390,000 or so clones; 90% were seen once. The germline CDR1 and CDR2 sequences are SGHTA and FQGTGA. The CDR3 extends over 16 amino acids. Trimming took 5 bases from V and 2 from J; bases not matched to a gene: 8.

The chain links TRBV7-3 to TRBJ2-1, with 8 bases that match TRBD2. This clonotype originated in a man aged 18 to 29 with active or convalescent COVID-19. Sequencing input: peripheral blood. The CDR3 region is CASSPTGLGTYNEQFF. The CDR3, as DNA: TGTGCCAGCAGCCCTACGGGACTAGGCACCTACAATGAGCAGTTCTTC.